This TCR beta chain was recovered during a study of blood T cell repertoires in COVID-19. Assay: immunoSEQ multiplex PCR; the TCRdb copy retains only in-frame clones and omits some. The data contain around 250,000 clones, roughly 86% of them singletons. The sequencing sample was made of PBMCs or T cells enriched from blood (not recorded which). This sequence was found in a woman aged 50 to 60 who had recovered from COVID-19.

The CDR3 is CASSLSDSYEQYF. The DNA for the CDR3 is TGTGCCAGCAGCTTAAGTGACAGCTACGAGCAGTACTTC. The chain has TRBV7-9 and TRBJ2-7; D possibly corresponds to TRBD1 (5 bases). V lost 2 bases to trimming and J lost 3 bases, with 8 bases between them. This CDR3 region has 13 residues. In germline, CDR1 is SEHNR, CDR2 FQNEAQ (reference sequence).